This T cell receptor beta chain was found in a study of radiotherapy plus CTLA-4 blockade in lung cancer. Whole-study findings and limits: Per reports, early blood T cell clone dynamics, plus interferon-beta, forecast response most strongly.

On this clone: The antigen is unknown.

Focal radiation plus CTLA-4 blockade with ipilimumab was administered to patients who had chemo-refractory metastatic non-small-cell lung cancer. Some clones are missing from TCRdb's copy, which holds only in-frame ones; the method was immunoSEQ multiplex PCR. The repertoire consists of under 95,000 clones, with about four fifths occurring once and the leading ten covering approximately 0.8%. V lost 2 bases and J lost 7, with 12 bases in between. This CDR3 contains 13 residues. Germline lookup yields CDR1 GTSNPN and CDR2 SVGIG (reference sequence). This clonotype originated in a human donor with non-small cell lung cancer who had stable disease on radiotherapy plus ipilimumab. The rearrangement joins TRBV30 to TRBJ2-1, with D possibly matching TRBD2 (6 bases). The sample was peripheral blood, taken from a patient treated with radiotherapy plus ipilimumab. The CDR3 DNA is TGTGCCTGGAGTCGGGCAGGGACTAATGAGCAGTTCTTC. Protein product: CAWSRAGTNEQFF.